Below, 15 T cell receptor beta chains from the same sample are listed, as sequenced in a study of PD-1 blockade in mismatch repair-deficient tumors (dated by TCRdb to 2015 to 2018). The library was generated by the immunoSEQ multiplex PCR assay. TCRdb provides this immuneACCESS table in a form limited to in-frame rearrangements. Some clones are lacking; in checked studies, under half of them reflect an unresolved V gene, and why the rest are absent is not known. The sample table records about 120,000 clones; around 83% of these occur just once. The ten largest clonotypes hold around an eighth of the sample. The source material was peripheral blood, sampled 44 weeks after starting pembrolizumab. The receptors were gathered from an adult with mismatch repair-deficient cancer.

V gene TRBV29-1 combines with J gene TRBJ2-1, with TRBD2 matching 14 bases. The V gene end was trimmed by 1 base and the J gene end by 9 bases; junction bases not matched to a gene: 8. The germline V gene has CDR1 SQVTM and CDR2 ANQGSEA. The CDR3 is 16 residues long. The CDR3 nucleotides are TGCAGCGTTGAAGTCGGCGGGACTAGCGGGAGTGTTGAGCAGTTCTTC. It encodes CSVEVGGTSGSVEQFF.

The V and J genes are TRBV5-1 and TRBJ1-5; D is unclear. Germline V gene lookup returns CDR1 SGHRS and CDR2 YFSETQ. Between the trimmed V and J ends, which lost 0 bases and 2 bases, there was a span of 3 bases. The CDR3 covers 13 residues. The CDR3 spells CASSLVGNQPQHF. CDR3 nucleotides: TGCGCCAGCAGCTTGGTTGGCAATCAGCCCCAGCATTTT.

The chain couples TRBV6-5 to TRBJ1-1; a weak D match, TRBD1 (6 bases). Per the germline V gene, CDR1 is MNHEY and CDR2 is SVGAGI. The CDR3 consists of 15 residues. V was trimmed by 0 bases and J by 3 bases, leaving 11 bases between them. The CDR3 region has the DNA TGTGCCAGCAGTTACTCCCCCAGGGGAGACACTGAAGCTTTCTTT. Translation: CASSYSPRGDTEAFF.

V usage is TRBV28 and J usage is TRBJ1-5; D not resolved. Germline assignment: CDR1 MDHEN and CDR2 SYDVKM. Deletions cut 7 bases from V and 2 bases from J, with 12 bases between. CDR3 length equals 14 residues. CDR3 nucleotides: TGTGCCAGCACCCCCGGTAGTCGCAATCAGCCCCAGCATTTT. It yields the protein CASTPGSRNQPQHF.

This rearrangement joins TRBV7-2 to TRBJ2-7; possible D gene TRBD2, 5 bases. The germline gives CDR1 SGHTA, CDR2 FQGNSA. This CDR3 spans 14 amino acids. Trimming left V 1 base short and J 3 bases short, with 10 bases between. DNA of the CDR3: TGTGCCAGCAGCTTAGGTCCAGCGGTCTACGAGCAGTACTTC. Its translation is CASSLGPAVYEQYF.

The V and J genes are TRBV4-1 and TRBJ1-1; D is possibly TRBD1 (6 bases). In germline, CDR1 is MGHRA, CDR2 YSYEKL. Trimming pared 4 bases from V and 5 bases from J, leaving 11 bases between. The CDR3 is 13 amino acids. The DNA for the CDR3 is TGCGCCAGCAGCCCGGACAGTATGACTGAAGCTTTCTTT. This encodes CASSPDSMTEAFF.

The chain is built from TRBV9 and TRBJ2-2; 7 bases agree with TRBD2. Germline loops: CDR1 SGDLS, CDR2 YYNGEE. CDR3 length equals 13 residues. J lost 9 bases, V lost 3 bases, and 5 bases had no gene match. CDR3 sequence: CASSASGKWELFF. In DNA, the CDR3 is TGTGCCAGCAGCGCCAGCGGGAAGTGGGAGCTGTTTTTT.

The genes are TRBV2 and TRBJ2-7; D may be TRBD2 (7 bases). Trimming left V 7 bases short and J 4 bases short, with 17 bases between. CDR1 is SNHLY, CDR2 FYNNEI, per germline. The CDR3 runs 14 residues. The CDR3 DNA sequence: TGTGCCAGCATACCGGGGGGCGCCCCTTACGAGCAGTACTTC. It yields the protein CASIPGGAPYEQYF. The whole variable domain, filled in from reference TRBV2 and TRBJ2-7, reads EPEVTQTPSHQVTQMGQEVILRCVPISNHLYFYWYRQILGQKVEFLVSFYNNEISEKSEIFDDQFSVERPDGSNFTLKIRSTKLEDSAMYFCASIPGGAPYEQYFGPGTRLTVT.

The CDR3 DNA sequence: TGTGCCTGGAGACCGGGACAGGGGATCTATGGCTACACCTTC. Translated: CAWRPGQGIYGYTF. This rearrangement joins TRBV30 to TRBJ1-2; 10 nucleotides line up with TRBD1. CDR1 is GTSNPN and CDR2 is SVGIG in the germline V gene (reference sequence). The CDR3 consists of 14 residues. Trimming cost V 3 bases and J 4 bases; bases outside gene matches: 5.

J is TRBJ2-3 and V is TRBV18; D is ambiguous. The germline CDR1 and CDR2 sequences are KGHSH and LQKENI. The CDR3 contains 11 residues. Trimming shortened V by 4 bases and J by 2 bases, and 1 base separated the two germline ends. CDR3 in DNA: TGTGCCAGCTCACTCACAGATACGCAGTATTTT. This encodes CASSLTDTQYF. Drawing the rest from reference TRBV18 and TRBJ2-3, the complete variable domain is NAGVMQNPRHLVRRRGQEARLRCSPMKGHSHVYWYRQLPEEGLKFMVYLQKENIIDESGMPKERFSAEFPKEGPSILRIQQVVRGDSAAYFCASSLTDTQYFGPGTRLTVL.

V is TRBV9 and J is TRBJ2-3; D remains ambiguous. CDR3 length: 14 amino acids. Germline V gene lookup returns CDR1 SGDLS and CDR2 YYNGEE. V gave up 1 base and J gave up 6 bases, with 12 bases separating them. The CDR3 coding sequence is TGTGCCAGCAGCGTACATCCCGGAACGGATACGCAGTATTTT. Its protein product is CASSVHPGTDTQYF.

V is TRBV5-4 and J is TRBJ2-1; D uncertain. The CDR3 has 15 amino acids. V was cut by 4 bases and J by 6 bases, with 17 bases left in between. Germline assignment: CDR1 SGHNT and CDR2 YYREEE (reference sequence). CDR3 DNA: TGTGCCAGCAGCATAAACCACCCAGCAGTCAATGAGCAGTTCTTC. Residues: CASSINHPAVNEQFF.

The chain uses TRBV27 and TRBJ1-4, with 7 bases matching TRBD1. From germline, CDR1 is MNHEY and CDR2 SMNVEV (reference sequence). V was clipped by 5 bases and J by 4 bases; unmatched bases: 4. The CDR3 has 14 amino acids. The CDR3 loop reads CASSHRDSNEKLFF. CDR3 nucleotides: TGTGCCAGCAGTCACCGGGACAGTAATGAAAAACTGTTTTTT.

The rearrangement links TRBV6-6 to TRBJ1-5, with 8 bases aligning to TRBD1. The length of the CDR3 is 16 residues. The ends lost 0 bases at V and 2 bases at J; junction bases unmatched: 3. Germline V gives CDR1 MNHNY, CDR2 SVGAGI (reference sequence). This CDR3 is CASSYSATGGNQPQHF. Written as DNA, the CDR3 is TGTGCCAGCAGTTACTCCGCGACAGGGGGCAATCAGCCCCAGCATTTT.

The gene calls are TRBV12-5 and TRBJ1-5; TRBD1 is a possible D gene (5 bases). Germline CDR1 LGHNT, CDR2 FRNRAP. The ends were cut back, 6 bases at V and 4 bases at J, with 10 bases in the middle. The CDR3 totals 13 residues. The CDR3 here is CASGWGGNQPQHF. CDR3 nucleotides: TGTGCTAGTGGATGGGGGGGAAATCAGCCCCAGCATTTT.